This T cell receptor beta chain was sequenced during a study of response to subunit inactivated influenza vaccine (dated by TCRdb to the late 2010s). Describing the broader study: The study used deep quantitative T cell receptor repertoire profiling to track responses to a trivalent subunit inactivated influenza vaccine. Beyond this particular receptor, the publication reports: It was suggested by the authors that each seasonal influenza vaccination may recruit only a limited number of new T cells.

The library was generated by RT-PCR. The run used an Illumina HiSeq 2500. TCRdb itself trimmed the public reads at Q25 with fastp, ran MiXCR and retained productive beta chains. Rows merge per CDR3 protein into single entries with the most common DNA and genes. Within this sample are approximately 700,000 distinct CDR3 sequences, with over 11% of them counted one time only. The ten largest clones add up to around 6.5% of the sample. This clonotype was counted only a few times. What this receptor recognizes is not known. There are no base qualities to consult, and no much larger clone falls within one base. The receptor was isolated from a man aged 45-65 years who received an inactivated influenza vaccine. Donor details come from another sample of the same person, matched by shared clones. The material sequenced was PBMCs from blood, taken less than 15 days before vaccination.

The DNA sequence follows: TGTGCCAGCAGCCTCGTCCTAGCGGGAGACAAGGATGAGCAGTTCTTC. Translation gives CASSLVLAGDKDEQFF. The chain is made from TRBV12-3 or TRBV12-4 and TRBJ2-1, with 10 junctional bases fitting TRBD2. The CDR3 spans 16 residues, from the cysteine through the phenylalanine. The only DNA kept is the CDR3, 48 bases in frame from the first base. At the junction V is shortened by 6 bases and J by 8 bases; bases outside the gene matches: 13.